The 5 T cell receptor beta chains below all came from one sample that was sequenced in a study of T-cell reconstitution after alpha-beta-depleted transplantation in children. Preparation of the TCRbeta library involved a method that used unique molecular identifiers. MiXCR, applied by TCRdb to the PCR reads, yields one record per CDR3 protein. The table lists hundreds of thousands of distinct CDR3 sequences, 24% of them singletons. The sample here was PBMCs, mostly from graft donor cells, taken 360 days after TCRalphabeta/CD19-depleted stem cell transplant. The origin of the receptors is a female patient aged 2-15 years who had a stem cell transplant for congenital amegakaryocytic thrombocytopenia, so the T cells may come from the graft donor.

In this sample, this clonotype turned up many times. The chain joins TRBV5-1 to TRBJ1-1, with 10 bases that match TRBD1. The CDR3 has 16 amino acids. Germline V gene lookup returns CDR1 SGHRS and CDR2 YFSETQ. The junction had 6 bases not matched to a gene; V was cut back by 4 bases and J by 0 bases. CDR3 DNA sequence: TGCGCCAGCAGCCCGGGACAGGGGACGATGAACACTGAAGCTTTCTTT. It encodes CASSPGQGTMNTEAFF.

V and J are TRBV6-5 and TRBJ2-3; 9 bases match TRBD2. CDR3 length equals 17 residues. Germline CDR1 and CDR2: MNHEY and SVGAGI. The junction had 11 bases not matched to a gene; V was cut back by 1 base and J by 6 bases. This CDR3 reads CASSYWASGTGRDTQYF. The CDR3 nucleotides are TGTGCCAGCAGTTACTGGGCTAGCGGGACCGGCAGGGATACGCAGTATTTT.

In its sample, this clonotype was seen a few times. This chain links TRBV5-1 with TRBJ1-2; possibly TRBD1 for D (5 bases). The germline V gene encodes CDR1 SGHRS and CDR2 YFSETQ. The ends were cut back, 4 bases at V and 2 bases at J, with 9 bases in the middle. The CDR3 spans 13 residues. The CDR3: CASSVDSNYGYTF. For the CDR3, the DNA is TGCGCCAGCAGCGTAGACAGCAACTATGGCTACACCTTC.

This CDR3 reads CASSQFTVSADTQYF. The CDR3 DNA reads TGTGCCAGCAGCCAATTTACGGTATCGGCAGATACGCAGTATTTT. This sequence joins TRBV3-1 and TRBJ2-3; no firm D call. The germline V gene encodes CDR1 LGHDT and CDR2 YNNKEL (reference sequence). The CDR3 extends over 15 amino acids. V shed 2 bases and J shed 4 bases, with 13 bases lying between them.

This clonotype has just a few counts. V gene TRBV4-1 combines with J gene TRBJ1-4, with a possible D match to TRBD1 (5 bases). Germline V gives CDR1 MGHRA, CDR2 YSYEKL. This CDR3 region has 16 residues. Trimming took 1 base from V and 8 from J, leaving 17 bases between them. CDR3 loop: CASSQGGGGAREKLFF. CDR3 sequence (DNA): TGCGCCAGCAGCCAAGGGGGCGGAGGCGCAAGGGAAAAACTGTTTTTT.